This T cell receptor beta chain is drawn from a study of shared clonotypes between healthy human individuals. The study, taken as a whole, reports: Non-shared clonotypes were found to have lower generation probabilities than the clonotypes that were shared by all four of the sorted-subset donors. Incomplete sequencing of sorted subsets was indicated by rarefaction despite large depth.

Donors comprised only Caucasian adults living in Nashville, Tennessee. This clone was seen just once. Its target is unknown. V lost 8 bases and J lost 4; bases outside the gene matches: 13. The CDR3 spans 17 residues. Germline V CDR1 and CDR2: MGHDK, SYGVNS. Generated by immunoSEQ multiplex PCR, the TCRdb table keeps only in-frame clones and is missing some. The sample holds about 2.4 million clones, about 92% seen once. The sequencing sample was made of naive CD4+ T cells sorted from blood. As to subset: CD45RA+ positively selected. The source is a man aged 18 to 35 in good health. The V call is TRBV25-1, the J call TRBJ2-6; 8 nucleotides line up with TRBD1. CDR3 DNA sequence: TGTGCCAGCGGTTGGACAGGGAAGGTCTCAGGGGCCAACGTCCTGACTTTC. Its protein product is CASGWTGKVSGANVLTF.